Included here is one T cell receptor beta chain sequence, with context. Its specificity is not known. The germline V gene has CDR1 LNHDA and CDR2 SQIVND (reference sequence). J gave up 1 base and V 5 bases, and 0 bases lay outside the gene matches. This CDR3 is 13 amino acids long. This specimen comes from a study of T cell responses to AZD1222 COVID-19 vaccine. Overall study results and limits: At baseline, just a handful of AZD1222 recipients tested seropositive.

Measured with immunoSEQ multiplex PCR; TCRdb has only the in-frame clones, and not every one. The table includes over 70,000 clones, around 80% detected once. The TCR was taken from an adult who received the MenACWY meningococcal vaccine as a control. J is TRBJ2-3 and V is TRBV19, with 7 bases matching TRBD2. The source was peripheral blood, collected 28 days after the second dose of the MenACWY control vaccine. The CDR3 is CASSAGGTDTQYF. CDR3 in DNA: TGTGCCAGTAGTGCGGGAGGCACAGATACGCAGTATTTT.